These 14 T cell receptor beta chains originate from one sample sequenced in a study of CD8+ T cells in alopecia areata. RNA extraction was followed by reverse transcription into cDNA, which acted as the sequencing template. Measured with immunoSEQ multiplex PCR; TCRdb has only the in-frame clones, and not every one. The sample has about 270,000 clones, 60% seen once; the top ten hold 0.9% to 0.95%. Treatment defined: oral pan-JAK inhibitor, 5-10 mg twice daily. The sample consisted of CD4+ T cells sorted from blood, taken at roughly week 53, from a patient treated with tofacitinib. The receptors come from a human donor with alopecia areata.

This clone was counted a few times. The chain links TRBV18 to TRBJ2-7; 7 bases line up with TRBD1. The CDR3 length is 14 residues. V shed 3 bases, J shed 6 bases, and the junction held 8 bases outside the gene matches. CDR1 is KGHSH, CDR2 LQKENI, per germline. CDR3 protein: CASSPDRVGGEQYF. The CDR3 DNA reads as TGTGCCAGCTCACCTGACAGGGTTGGCGGCGAGCAGTACTTC.

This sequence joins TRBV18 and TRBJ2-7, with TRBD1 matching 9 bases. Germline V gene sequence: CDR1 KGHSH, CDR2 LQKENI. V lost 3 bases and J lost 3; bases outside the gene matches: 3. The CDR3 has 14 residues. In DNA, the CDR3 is TGTGCCAGCTCACCCGGGACAGGGTTCTACGAGCAGTACTTC. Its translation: CASSPGTGFYEQYF. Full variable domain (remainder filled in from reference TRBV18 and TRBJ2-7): NAGVMQNPRHLVRRRGQEARLRCSPMKGHSHVYWYRQLPEEGLKFMVYLQKENIIDESGMPKERFSAEFPKEGPSILRIQQVVRGDSAAYFCASSPGTGFYEQYFGPGTRLTVT.

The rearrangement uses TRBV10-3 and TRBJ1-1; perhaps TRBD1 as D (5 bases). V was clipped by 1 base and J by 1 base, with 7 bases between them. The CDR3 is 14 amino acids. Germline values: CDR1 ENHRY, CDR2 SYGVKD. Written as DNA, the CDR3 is TGTGCCATCAGTGAGTTGGGGGGGAACACTGAAGCTTTCTTT. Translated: CAISELGGNTEAFF.

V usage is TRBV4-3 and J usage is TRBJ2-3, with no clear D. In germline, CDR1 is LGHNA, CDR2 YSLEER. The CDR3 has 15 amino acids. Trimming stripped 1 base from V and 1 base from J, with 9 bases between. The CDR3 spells CASSQVGVGTDTQYF. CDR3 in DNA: TGCGCCAGCAGCCAAGTTGGGGTCGGCACAGATACGCAGTATTTT.

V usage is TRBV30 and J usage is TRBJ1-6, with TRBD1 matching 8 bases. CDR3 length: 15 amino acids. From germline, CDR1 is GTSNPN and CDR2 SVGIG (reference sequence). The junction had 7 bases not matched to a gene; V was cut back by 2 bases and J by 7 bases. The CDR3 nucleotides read TGTGCCTGGAGTACTCCAGGGGGCTTCAATTCACCCCTCCACTTT. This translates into CAWSTPGGFNSPLHF.

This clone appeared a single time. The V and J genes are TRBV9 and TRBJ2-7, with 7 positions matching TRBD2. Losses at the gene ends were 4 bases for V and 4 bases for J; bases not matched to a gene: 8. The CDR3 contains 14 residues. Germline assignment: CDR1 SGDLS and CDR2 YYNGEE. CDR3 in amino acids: CASSPRGDLYEQYF. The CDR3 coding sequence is TGTGCCAGCAGCCCCCGGGGGGATTTGTACGAGCAGTACTTC.

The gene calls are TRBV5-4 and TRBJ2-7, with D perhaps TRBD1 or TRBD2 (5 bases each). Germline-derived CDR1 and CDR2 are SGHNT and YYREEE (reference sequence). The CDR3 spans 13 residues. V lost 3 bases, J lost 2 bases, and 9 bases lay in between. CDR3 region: CASSSGPTYEQYF. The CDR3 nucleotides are TGTGCCAGCAGCTCGGGACCAACCTACGAGCAGTACTTC.

This chain's CDR3 is CAWSPTGTEAFF. CDR3 bases: TGTGCCTGGAGTCCGACGGGAACTGAAGCTTTCTTT. The rearrangement uses TRBV30 and TRBJ1-1; D unresolved. The CDR3 runs 12 residues. Germline V CDR1 and CDR2: GTSNPN, SVGIG (reference sequence). Trimming took off 2 bases at V and 5 bases at J, with 9 bases between the two ends.

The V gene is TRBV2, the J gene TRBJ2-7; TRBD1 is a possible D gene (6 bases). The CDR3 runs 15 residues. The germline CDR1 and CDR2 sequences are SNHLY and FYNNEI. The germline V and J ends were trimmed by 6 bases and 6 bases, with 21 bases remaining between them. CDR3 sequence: CASRTSTGQWGEQYF. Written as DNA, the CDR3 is TGTGCCAGCAGAACCTCTACAGGGCAATGGGGCGAGCAGTACTTC.

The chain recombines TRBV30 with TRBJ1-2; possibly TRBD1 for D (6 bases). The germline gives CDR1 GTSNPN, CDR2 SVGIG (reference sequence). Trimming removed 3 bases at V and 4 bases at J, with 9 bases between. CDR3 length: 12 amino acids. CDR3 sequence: CAWRNRAYGYTF. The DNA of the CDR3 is TGTGCCTGGAGGAACAGGGCCTATGGCTACACCTTC.

CDR3 sequence: CASRPYSKGLFF. CDR3 DNA sequence: TGTGCCAGCAGGCCCTACTCTAAGGGATTGTTCTTC. The V gene is TRBV7-6, the J gene TRBJ2-1; no clear D gene. There are 12 residues in the CDR3. V lost 6 bases, J lost 15 bases, and 18 bases lay in between. The germline V gene has CDR1 SGHVS and CDR2 FNYEAQ.

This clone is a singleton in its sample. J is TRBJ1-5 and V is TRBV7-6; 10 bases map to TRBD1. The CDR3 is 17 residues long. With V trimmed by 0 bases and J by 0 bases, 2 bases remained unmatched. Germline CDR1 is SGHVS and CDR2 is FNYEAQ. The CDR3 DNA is TGTGCCAGCAGCTTAGCGGGGACAGGGGCTAGCAATCAGCCCCAGCATTTT. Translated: CASSLAGTGASNQPQHF.

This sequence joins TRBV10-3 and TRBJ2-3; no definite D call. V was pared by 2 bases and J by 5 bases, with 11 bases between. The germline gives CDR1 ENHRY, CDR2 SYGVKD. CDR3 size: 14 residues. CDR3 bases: TGTGCCATCAGTGAGCGTGGGGATGGAGATACGCAGTATTTT. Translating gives CAISERGDGDTQYF.

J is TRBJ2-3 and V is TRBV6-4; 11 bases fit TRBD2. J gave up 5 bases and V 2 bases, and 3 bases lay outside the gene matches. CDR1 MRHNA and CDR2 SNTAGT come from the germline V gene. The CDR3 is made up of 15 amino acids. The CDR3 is CASSDRLAGRDTQYF. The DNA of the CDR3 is TGTGCCAGCAGTGACCGACTAGCGGGGAGAGATACGCAGTATTTT.